This TCR beta chain comes out of a study of cytomegalovirus exposure and HLA in healthy donors. Study-wide background: Among the 370 or so donors who were genotyped, roughly 85% fell in the genetic ancestry cluster that is associated with self-reported Caucasian donors.

General study points: Across donors, sequencing depth was assumed by presence/absence analyses to be roughly uniform. A later analysis revealed that TCR association rates differed between HLA loci, peaking at DRB1 and bottoming out at HLA-C. Other equally common chains were less clonally expanded than HLA-associated TCR beta chains, a later analysis showed.

Of note for this clone: Antigen: not known.

The study ran its PCR with 60 Vbeta and 13 Jbeta primers. Profiling relied on immunoSEQ multiplex PCR, and the TCRdb table lists in-frame clones only, not all of them. The sample has under 150,000 clones, 70% to 80% seen once. This CDR3 contains 16 residues. Germline V gives CDR1 MGHRA, CDR2 YSYEKL. V dropped 0 bases and J dropped 3; count of bases not matched to a gene: 5. This clonotype was sampled from a woman between 45 and 65 years old in good health and CMV-seropositive. Sequencing input: PBMCs. The chain uses TRBV4-1 and TRBJ2-1, with 7 bases identical to TRBD2. CDR3 region: CASSQDNPGGYNEQFF. Written as DNA, the CDR3 is TGCGCCAGCAGCCAAGATAATCCGGGAGGCTACAATGAGCAGTTCTTC.